This T cell receptor beta chain was recorded in a study of Graves' ophthalmopathy and Graves' hyperthyroidism. Germline lookup yields CDR1 SNHLY and CDR2 FYNNEI. The CDR3 sequence is 12 residues long. The V and J ends lost 2 bases and 7 bases respectively, with 8 bases between them. For repertoire sequencing, the TCR beta CDR3 regions were amplified from RNA transcripts. Scientists carried out first-round RT-PCR using HTBI primers and then a second-round multiplex PCR. TCRdb re-analysed the multiplex PCR reads in MiXCR, keeping a single row per CDR3 protein. This repertoire shows about 390,000 distinct CDR3 sequences, about a sixth found once; its top ten account for 2.4%. This clonotype was observed many times.

The receptor was derived from an adult woman with stable Graves' hyperthyroidism. V usage is TRBV2 and J usage is TRBJ1-2; D ambiguous. The material sequenced was peripheral blood. This chain's CDR3 is CASSESDGGYTF. As DNA, the CDR3 is TGTGCCAGCAGTGAATCGGACGGTGGCTACACCTTC.